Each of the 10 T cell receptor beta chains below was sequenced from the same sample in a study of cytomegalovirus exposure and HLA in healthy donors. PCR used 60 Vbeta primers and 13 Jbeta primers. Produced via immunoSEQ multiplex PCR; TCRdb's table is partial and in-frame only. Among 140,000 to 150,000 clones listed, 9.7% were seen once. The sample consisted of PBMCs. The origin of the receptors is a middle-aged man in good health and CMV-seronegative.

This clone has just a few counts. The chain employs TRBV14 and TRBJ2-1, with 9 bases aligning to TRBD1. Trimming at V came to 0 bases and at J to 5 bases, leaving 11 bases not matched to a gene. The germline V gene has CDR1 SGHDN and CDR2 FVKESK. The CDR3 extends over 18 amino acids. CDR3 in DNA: TGTGCCAGCAGCCAAGATTCATGGGGGGGACAGGGACACAATGAGCAGTTCTTC. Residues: CASSQDSWGGQGHNEQFF.

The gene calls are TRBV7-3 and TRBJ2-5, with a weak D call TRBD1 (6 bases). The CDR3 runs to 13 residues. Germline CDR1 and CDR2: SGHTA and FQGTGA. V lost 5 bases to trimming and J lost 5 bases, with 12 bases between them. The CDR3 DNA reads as TGTGCCAGCAGCAGAGGACAGCAGGAGACCCAGTACTTC. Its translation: CASSRGQQETQYF.

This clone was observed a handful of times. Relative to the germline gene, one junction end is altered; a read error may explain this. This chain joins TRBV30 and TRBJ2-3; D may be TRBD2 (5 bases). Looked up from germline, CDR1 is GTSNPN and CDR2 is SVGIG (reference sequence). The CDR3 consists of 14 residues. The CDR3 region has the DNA TGTGTCTGGAGGCCCGGAGGTGGGGAAGATACGCAGTATTTT. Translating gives CVWRPGGGEDTQYF.

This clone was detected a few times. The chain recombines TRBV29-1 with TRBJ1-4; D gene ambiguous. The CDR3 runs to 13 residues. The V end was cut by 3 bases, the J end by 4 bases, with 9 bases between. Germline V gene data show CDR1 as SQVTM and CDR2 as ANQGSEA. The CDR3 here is CSVDRGINEKLFF. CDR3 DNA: TGCAGCGTTGATAGAGGGATTAATGAAAAACTGTTTTTT.

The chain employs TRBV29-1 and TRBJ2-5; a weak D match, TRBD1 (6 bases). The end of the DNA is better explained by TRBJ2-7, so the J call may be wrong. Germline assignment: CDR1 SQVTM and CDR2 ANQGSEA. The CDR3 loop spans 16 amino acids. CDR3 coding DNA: TGCAGCGTTGAAGATAAGACGGGGACAACTAACTACGAGCAGTACTTC. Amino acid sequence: CSVEDKTGTTNYEQYF.

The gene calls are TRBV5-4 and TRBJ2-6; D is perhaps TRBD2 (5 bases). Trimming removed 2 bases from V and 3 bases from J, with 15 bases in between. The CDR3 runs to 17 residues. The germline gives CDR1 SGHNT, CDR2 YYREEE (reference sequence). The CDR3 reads CASSLGSGSFGANVLTF. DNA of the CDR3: TGTGCCAGCAGCTTAGGGTCGGGGAGCTTTGGGGCCAACGTCCTGACTTTC.

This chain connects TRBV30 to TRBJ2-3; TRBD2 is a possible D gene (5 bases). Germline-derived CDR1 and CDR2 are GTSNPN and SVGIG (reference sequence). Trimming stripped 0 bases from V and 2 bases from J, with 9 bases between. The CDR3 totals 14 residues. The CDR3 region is CAWSVQADTDTQYF. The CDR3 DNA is TGTGCCTGGAGTGTACAAGCGGACACAGATACGCAGTATTTT.

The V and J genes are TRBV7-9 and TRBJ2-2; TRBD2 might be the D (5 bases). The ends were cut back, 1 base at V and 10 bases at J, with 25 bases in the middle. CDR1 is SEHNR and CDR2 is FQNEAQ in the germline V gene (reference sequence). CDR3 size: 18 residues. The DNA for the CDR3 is TGTGCCAGCAGCTTAGTAACAATGGGAGCGGCGGGCGGCGTGGAGCTGTTTTTT. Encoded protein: CASSLVTMGAAGGVELFF.

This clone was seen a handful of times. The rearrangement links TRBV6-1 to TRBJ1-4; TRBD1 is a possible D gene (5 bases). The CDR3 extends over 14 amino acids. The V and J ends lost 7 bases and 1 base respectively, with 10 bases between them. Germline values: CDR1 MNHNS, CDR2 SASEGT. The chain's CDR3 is CASISGGTNEKLFF. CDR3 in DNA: TGTGCCAGCATATCGGGGGGAACTAATGAAAAACTGTTTTTT.

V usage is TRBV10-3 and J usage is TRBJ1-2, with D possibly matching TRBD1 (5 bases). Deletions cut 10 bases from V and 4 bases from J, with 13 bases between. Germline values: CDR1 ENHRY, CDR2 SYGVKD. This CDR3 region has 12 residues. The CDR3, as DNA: TGTGCCACTTCGGAGGGGACCTATGGCTACACCTTC. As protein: CATSEGTYGYTF.